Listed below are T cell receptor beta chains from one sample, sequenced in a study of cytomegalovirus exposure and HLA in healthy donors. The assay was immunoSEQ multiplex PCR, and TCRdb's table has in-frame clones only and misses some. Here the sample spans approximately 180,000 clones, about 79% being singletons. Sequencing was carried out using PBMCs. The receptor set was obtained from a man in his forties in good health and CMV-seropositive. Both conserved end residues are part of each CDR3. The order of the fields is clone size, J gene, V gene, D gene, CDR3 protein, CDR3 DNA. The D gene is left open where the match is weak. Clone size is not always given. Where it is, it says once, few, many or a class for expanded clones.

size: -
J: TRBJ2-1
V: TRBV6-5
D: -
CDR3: CASRSRGPYNEQFF
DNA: TGTGCCAGCCGAAGCAGGGGCCCCTACAATGAGCAGTTCTTC

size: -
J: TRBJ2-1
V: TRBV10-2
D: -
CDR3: CASSYQQTGNNEQFF
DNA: TGCGCCAGCAGTTACCAACAAACAGGAAACAATGAGCAGTTCTTC

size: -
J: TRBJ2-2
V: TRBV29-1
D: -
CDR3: CSVEERNTGELFF
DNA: TGCAGCGTTGAGGAGAGGAACACCGGGGAGCTGTTTTTT

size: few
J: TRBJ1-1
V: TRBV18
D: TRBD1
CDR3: CASSPDTGGAFF
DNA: TGTGCCAGCTCACCAGATACAGGGGGAGCTTTCTTT

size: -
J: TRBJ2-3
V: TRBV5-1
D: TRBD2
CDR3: CASSSGLADTDTQYF
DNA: TGCGCCAGCAGCTCGGGACTAGCGGACACAGATACGCAGTATTTT

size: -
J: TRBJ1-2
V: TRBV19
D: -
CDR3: CASSTRDFRRVCF
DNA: TGTGCCAGTAGTACCCGGGACTTTCGAAGGGTATGCTTC

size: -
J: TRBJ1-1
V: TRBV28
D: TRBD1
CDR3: CASRPLDRADTEAFF
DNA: TGTGCCAGCAGGCCTCTGGACAGGGCGGACACTGAAGCTTTCTTT

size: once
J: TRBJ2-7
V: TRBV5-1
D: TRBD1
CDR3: CASSSGQALYEQYF
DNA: TGCGCCAGCAGCTCGGGACAGGCCCTCTACGAGCAGTACTTC

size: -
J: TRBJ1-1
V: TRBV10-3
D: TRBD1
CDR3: CAISPGTGGFGTEAFF
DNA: TGTGCCATCAGTCCCGGGACAGGGGGCTTCGGCACTGAAGCTTTCTTT

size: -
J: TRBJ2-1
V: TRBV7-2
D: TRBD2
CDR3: CASRQGGLAGVSYNEQFF
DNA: TGTGCCAGCAGACAAGGCGGACTAGCGGGAGTGTCCTACAATGAGCAGTTCTTC

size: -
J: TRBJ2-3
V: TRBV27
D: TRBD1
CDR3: CASSWDRDTDTQYF
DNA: TGTGCCAGCAGTTGGGACAGAGACACAGATACGCAGTATTTT

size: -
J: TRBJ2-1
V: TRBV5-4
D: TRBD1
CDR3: CASSLSRDRVYNEQFF
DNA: TGTGCCAGCAGCTTGAGCCGGGACAGGGTTTACAATGAGCAGTTCTTC

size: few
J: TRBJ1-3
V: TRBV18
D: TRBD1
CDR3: CASSPPGQYLSGNTIYF
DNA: TGTGCCAGCTCACCTCCGGGACAGTATCTCTCTGGAAACACCATATATTTT

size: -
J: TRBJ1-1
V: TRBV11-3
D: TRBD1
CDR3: CASSTVTGDGTEAFF
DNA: TGTGCCAGCAGCACAGTGACAGGGGATGGCACTGAAGCTTTCTTT

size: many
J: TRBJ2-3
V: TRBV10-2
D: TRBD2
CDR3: CASSEGTSGRRDTQYF
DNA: TGCGCCAGCAGTGAGGGGACTAGCGGGAGGAGAGATACGCAGTATTTT

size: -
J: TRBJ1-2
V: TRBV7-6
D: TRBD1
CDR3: CASSLGTGGDYGYTF
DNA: TGTGCCAGCAGCTTAGGGACAGGGGGCGACTATGGCTACACCTTC

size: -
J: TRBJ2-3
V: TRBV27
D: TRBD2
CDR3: CASSPGLAGGPNTQYF
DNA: TGTGCCAGCAGTCCGGGACTAGCGGGAGGGCCTAATACGCAGTATTTT

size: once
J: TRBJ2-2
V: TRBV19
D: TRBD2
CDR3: CASSKPPLLAGVRSRVTGELFF
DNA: TGTGCCAGTAGTAAACCCCCCCTACTAGCGGGAGTACGTAGTCGAGTCACCGGGGAGCTGTTTTTT

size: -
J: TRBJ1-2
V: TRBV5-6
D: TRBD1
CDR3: CASSSRQGASYGYTF
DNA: TGTGCCAGCAGTTCTCGACAGGGGGCAAGCTATGGCTACACCTTC

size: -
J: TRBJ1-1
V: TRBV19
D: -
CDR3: CASSIGYGTEAFF
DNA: TGTGCCAGTAGTATAGGGTACGGCACTGAAGCTTTCTTT

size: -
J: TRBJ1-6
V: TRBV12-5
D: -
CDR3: CASGFRRMGRGSYNSPLHF
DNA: TGTGCTAGTGGTTTCCGACGAATGGGGAGGGGTAGTTATAATTCACCCCTCCACTTT

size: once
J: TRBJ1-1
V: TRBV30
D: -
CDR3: CAWSPRLGEAFF
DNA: TGTGCCTGGAGTCCCAGACTGGGTGAAGCTTTCTTT

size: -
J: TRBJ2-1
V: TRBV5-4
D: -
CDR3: CASSFRAQPYNEQFF
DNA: TGTGCCAGCAGCTTCCGAGCGCAACCCTACAATGAGCAGTTCTTC

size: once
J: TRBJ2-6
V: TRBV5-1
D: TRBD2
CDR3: CASSLELAGTGANVLTF
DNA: TGCGCCAGCAGCTTGGAATTAGCGGGGACTGGGGCCAACGTCCTGACTTTC

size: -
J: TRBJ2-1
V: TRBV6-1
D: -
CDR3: CASSGTRSYNEQFF
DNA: TGTGCCAGCAGTGGCACGAGGTCCTACAATGAGCAGTTCTTC

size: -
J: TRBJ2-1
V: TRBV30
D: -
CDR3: CAWSVHPSVDNEQFF
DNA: TGTGCCTGGAGTGTACACCCCTCCGTCGACAATGAGCAGTTCTTC

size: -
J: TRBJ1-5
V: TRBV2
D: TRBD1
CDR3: CASSPDRGQFQPQHF
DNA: TGTGCCAGCAGCCCCGACAGGGGGCAATTTCAGCCCCAGCATTTT

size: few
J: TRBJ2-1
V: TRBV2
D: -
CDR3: CASSGTGTPQVGSYNEQFF
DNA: TGTGCCAGCAGTGGCACCGGGACTCCTCAAGTGGGATCCTACAATGAGCAGTTCTTC

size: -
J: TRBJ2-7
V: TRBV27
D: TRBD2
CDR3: CASSSLAGVPPYEQYF
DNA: TGTGCCAGCAGTTCCCTAGCGGGAGTTCCCCCCTACGAGCAGTACTTC

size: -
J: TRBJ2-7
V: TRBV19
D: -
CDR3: CASRTREDYEQYF
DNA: TGTGCCAGTAGGACGCGGGAAGACTACGAGCAGTACTTC

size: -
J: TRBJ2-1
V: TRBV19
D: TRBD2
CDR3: CASSSQGAGGNNEQFF
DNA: TGTGCCAGTAGTTCCCAAGGAGCGGGAGGTAACAATGAGCAGTTCTTC

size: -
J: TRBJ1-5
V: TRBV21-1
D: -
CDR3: CASSKVWQGDNQPQHF
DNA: TGTGCCAGCAGCAAAGTTTGGCAGGGCGATAATCAGCCCCAGCATTTT

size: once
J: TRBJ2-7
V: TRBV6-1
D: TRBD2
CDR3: CASSGVGTSGKAYEQYF
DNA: TGTGCCAGCAGTGGAGTAGGGACTAGCGGGAAGGCCTACGAGCAGTACTTC

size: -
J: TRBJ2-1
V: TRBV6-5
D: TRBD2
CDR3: CASSSPGLGIDEQFF
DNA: TGTGCCAGCAGTTCACCGGGACTAGGGATCGATGAGCAGTTCTTC

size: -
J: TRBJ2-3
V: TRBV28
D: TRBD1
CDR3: CASSSPDRDVDTQYF
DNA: TGTGCCAGCAGTTCCCCGGACAGGGACGTCGATACGCAGTATTTT

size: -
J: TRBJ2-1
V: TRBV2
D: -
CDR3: CASTLDTNSYNEQFF
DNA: TGTGCCAGCACCCTGGACACGAATTCCTACAATGAGCAGTTCTTC

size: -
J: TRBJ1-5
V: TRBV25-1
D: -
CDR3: CASSASGVSNQPQHF
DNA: TGTGCCAGCAGTGCATCGGGGGTTAGCAATCAGCCCCAGCATTTT

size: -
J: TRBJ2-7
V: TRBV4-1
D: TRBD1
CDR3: CASSQNSGTGLTYEQYF
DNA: TGCGCCAGCAGCCAAAATTCCGGGACAGGGTTAACCTACGAGCAGTACTTC

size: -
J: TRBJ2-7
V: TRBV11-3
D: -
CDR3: CASSVWALEQYF
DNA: TGTGCCAGCAGCGTCTGGGCCCTCGAGCAGTACTTC

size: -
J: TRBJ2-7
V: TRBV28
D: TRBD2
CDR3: CASSSTSGTYEQYF
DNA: TGTGCCAGCAGTTCAACTAGCGGGACCTACGAGCAGTACTTC